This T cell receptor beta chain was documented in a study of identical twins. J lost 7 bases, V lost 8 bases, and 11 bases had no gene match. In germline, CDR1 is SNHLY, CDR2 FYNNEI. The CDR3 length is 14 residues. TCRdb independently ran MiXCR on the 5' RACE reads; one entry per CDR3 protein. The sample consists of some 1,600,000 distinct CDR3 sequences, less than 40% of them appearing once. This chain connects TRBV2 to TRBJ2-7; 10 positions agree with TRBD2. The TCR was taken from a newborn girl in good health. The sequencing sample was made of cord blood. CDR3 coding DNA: TGTGCCAGCGTAGGACTAGCGGCATACAATGAGCAGTACTTC. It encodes CASVGLAAYNEQYF.